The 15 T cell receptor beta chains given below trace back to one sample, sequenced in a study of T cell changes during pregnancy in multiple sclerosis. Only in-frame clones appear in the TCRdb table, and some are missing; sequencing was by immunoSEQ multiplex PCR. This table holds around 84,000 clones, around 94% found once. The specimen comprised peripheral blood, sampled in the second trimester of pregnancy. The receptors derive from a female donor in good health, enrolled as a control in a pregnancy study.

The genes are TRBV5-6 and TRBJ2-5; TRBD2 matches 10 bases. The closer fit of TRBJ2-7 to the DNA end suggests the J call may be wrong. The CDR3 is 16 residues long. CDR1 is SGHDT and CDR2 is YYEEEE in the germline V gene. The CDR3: CASSLMASGSSYEQYF. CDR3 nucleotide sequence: TGTGCCAGCAGCTTGATGGCTAGCGGGAGTTCCTACGAGCAGTACTTC.

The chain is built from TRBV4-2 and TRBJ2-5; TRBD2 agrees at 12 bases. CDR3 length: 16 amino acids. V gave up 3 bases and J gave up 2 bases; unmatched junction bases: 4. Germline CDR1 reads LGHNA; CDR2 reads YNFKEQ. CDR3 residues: CASSQGGTSGQETQYF. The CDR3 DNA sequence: TGTGCCAGCAGCCAGGGGGGGACTAGCGGGCAAGAGACCCAGTACTTC.

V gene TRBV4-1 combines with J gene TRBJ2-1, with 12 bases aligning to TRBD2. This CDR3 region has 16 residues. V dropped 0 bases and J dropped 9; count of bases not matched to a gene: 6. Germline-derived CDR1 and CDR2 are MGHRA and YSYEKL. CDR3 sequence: CASSQEPSGGGGEQFF. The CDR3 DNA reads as TGCGCCAGCAGCCAAGAACCTAGCGGGGGGGGTGGTGAGCAGTTCTTC.

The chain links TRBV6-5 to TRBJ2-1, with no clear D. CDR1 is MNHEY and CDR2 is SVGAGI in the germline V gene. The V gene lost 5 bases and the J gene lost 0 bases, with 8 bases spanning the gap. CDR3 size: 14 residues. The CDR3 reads CASSRAPSYNEQFF. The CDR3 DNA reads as TGTGCCAGCAGTCGAGCCCCCTCCTACAATGAGCAGTTCTTC.

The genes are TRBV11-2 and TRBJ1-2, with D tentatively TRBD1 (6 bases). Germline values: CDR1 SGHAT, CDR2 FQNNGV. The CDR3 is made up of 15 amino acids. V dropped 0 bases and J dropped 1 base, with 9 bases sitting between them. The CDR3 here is CASSLDGGSNYGYTF. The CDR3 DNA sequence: TGTGCCAGCAGCTTAGATGGGGGCAGTAACTATGGCTACACCTTC. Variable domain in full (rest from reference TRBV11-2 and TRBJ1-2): EAGVAQSPRYKIIEKRQSVAFWCNPISGHATLYWYQQILGQGPKLLIQFQNNGVVDDSQLPKDRFSAERLKGVDSTLKIQPAKLEDSAVYLCASSLDGGSNYGYTFGSGTRLTVV.

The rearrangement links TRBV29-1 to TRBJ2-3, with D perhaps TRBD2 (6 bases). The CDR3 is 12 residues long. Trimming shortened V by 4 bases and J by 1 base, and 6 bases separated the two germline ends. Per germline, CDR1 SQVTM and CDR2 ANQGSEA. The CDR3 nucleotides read TGCAGCGTTGCTAGCGGCACAGATACGCAGTATTTT. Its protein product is CSVASGTDTQYF.

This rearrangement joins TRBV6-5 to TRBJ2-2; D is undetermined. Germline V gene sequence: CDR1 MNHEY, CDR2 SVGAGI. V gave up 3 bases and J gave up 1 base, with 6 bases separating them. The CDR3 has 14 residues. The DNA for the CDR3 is TGTGCCAGCAGTTATGACTGGAACACCGGGGAGCTGTTTTTT. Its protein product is CASSYDWNTGELFF.

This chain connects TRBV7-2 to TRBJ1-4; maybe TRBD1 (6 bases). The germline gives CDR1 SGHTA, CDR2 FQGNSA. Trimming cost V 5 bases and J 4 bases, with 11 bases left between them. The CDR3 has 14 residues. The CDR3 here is CASSPDSGNEKLFF. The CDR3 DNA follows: TGTGCCAGCAGCCCGGACAGCGGTAATGAAAAACTGTTTTTT.

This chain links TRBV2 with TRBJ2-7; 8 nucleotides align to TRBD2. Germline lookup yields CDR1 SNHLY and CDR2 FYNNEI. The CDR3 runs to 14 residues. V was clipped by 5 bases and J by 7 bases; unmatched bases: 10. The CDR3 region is CASSLAGPAGEQYF. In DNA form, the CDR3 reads TGTGCCAGCAGTTTAGCGGGGCCGGCGGGGGAGCAGTACTTC.

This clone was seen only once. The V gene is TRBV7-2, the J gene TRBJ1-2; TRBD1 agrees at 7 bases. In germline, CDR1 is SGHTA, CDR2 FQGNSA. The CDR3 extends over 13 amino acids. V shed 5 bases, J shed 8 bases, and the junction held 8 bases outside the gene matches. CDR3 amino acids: CASSLAGGKGYTF. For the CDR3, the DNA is TGTGCCAGCAGCCTGGCAGGGGGGAAAGGCTACACCTTC.

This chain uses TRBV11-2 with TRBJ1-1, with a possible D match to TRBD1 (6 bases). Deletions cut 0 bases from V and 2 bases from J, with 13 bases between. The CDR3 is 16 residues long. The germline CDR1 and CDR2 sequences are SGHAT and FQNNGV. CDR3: CASSLDSGQINTEAFF. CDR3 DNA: TGTGCCAGCAGCTTAGATTCGGGACAAATTAACACTGAAGCTTTCTTT.

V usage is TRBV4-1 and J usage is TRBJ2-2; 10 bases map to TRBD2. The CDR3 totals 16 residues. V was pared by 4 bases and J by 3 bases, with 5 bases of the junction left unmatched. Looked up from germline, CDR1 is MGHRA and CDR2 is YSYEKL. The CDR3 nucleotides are TGCGCCAGCAGCCCCTTGGGGACTAGCGACACCGGGGAGCTGTTTTTT. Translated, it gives CASSPLGTSDTGELFF.

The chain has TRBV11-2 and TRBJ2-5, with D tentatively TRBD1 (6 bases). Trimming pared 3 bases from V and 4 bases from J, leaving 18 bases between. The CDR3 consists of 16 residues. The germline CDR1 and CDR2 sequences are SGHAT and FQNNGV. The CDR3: CASSFTGRSVGETQYF. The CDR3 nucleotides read TGTGCCAGCAGCTTTACAGGGAGATCGGTGGGAGAGACCCAGTACTTC.

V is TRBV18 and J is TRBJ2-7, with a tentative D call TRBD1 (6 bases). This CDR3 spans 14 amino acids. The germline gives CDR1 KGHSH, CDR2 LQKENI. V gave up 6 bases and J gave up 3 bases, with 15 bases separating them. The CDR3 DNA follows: TGTGCCAGCTCGCAACCGGGACAACTCTACGAGCAGTACTTC. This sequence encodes CASSQPGQLYEQYF.

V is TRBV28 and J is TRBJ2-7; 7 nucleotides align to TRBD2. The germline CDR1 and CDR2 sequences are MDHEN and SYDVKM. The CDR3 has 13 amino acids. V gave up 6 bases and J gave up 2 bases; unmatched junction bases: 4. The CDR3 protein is CASRVGGPYEQYF. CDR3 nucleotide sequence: TGTGCCAGCAGGGTGGGAGGGCCCTACGAGCAGTACTTC.